The 22 T cell receptor beta chains below come from one sample, sequenced in a study of CD8+CD57+ T cells in acquired aplastic anemia. All patients picked for sequencing had shown, by flow cytometry, an expansion of CD8+CD57+ cells. TCR beta VDJ and CDR3 profiling used genomic DNA as template. TCRdb recomputed calls from the reads with MiXCR, one row per CDR3 protein. The top ten clones hold about 2.6% of a sample with under 200,000 distinct CDR3 sequences, around half of them seen once. Sequencing was carried out using sorted CD4+, CD8+, or CD8+CD57+ T cells (not recorded which) from PBMCs. The receptor set was obtained from a human donor with aplastic anemia.

In this sample, this clonotype turned up once. The chain couples TRBV20-1 to TRBJ2-1, with D perhaps matching TRBD1 (7 bases). Deletions cut 6 bases from V and 3 bases from J, with 21 bases between. CDR3 length: 16 amino acids. CDR1 and CDR2 (germline): DFQATT, SNEGSKA (reference sequence). CDR3 in amino acids: CSALTLQGGNYNEQFF. In DNA form, the CDR3 reads TGCAGTGCCCTAACCCTCCAGGGGGGTAACTACAATGAGCAGTTCTTC.

Only a few counts were recorded for this clonotype. This rearrangement joins TRBV10-3 to TRBJ2-5; TRBD1 matches 7 bases. V trimming: 11 bases; J trimming: 5 bases; junction bases outside the gene matches: 8. Germline V CDR1 and CDR2: ENHRY, SYGVKD. The CDR3 is made up of 12 amino acids. CDR3 amino acids: CAAQGVGETQYF. In DNA, the CDR3 is TGTGCCGCCCAGGGGGTCGGGGAGACCCAGTACTTC.

This clonotype was counted at least ten times. V usage is TRBV9 and J usage is TRBJ1-6; D ambiguous. The CDR3 sequence is 14 residues long. Trimming removed 3 bases from V and 6 bases from J, with 10 bases in between. CDR1 and CDR2 from the germline V gene are SGDLS and YYNGEE. The CDR3 reads CASSAMFGNSPLHF. CDR3 bases: TGTGCCAGCAGCGCCATGTTCGGTAATTCACCCCTCCACTTT.

The chain links TRBV4-1 to TRBJ2-7; D is perhaps TRBD2 (5 bases). Germline V gene data show CDR1 as MGHRA and CDR2 as YSYEKL. V was clipped by 0 bases and J by 0 bases, with 12 bases between them. The CDR3 spans 16 residues. CDR3 in amino acids: CASSQDWRIFSYEQYF. The CDR3 DNA sequence: TGCGCCAGCAGCCAAGATTGGAGGATATTCTCCTACGAGCAGTACTTC.

Details on this clonotype: This may arise from a read error, as a much more abundant clone is one base away. This sequence joins TRBV12-3 or TRBV12-4 and TRBJ2-1, with D tentatively TRBD2 (7 bases). The CDR3 sequence is 13 residues long. The CDR3 bases are TGTGCCAGCACCCGAAGGGGGGGACGTGAGCGGTTCTTC. Residues: CASTRRGGRERFF.

This clonotype was detected many times. J is TRBJ2-7 and V is TRBV6-5; tentatively, D is TRBD1 (6 bases). Germline-derived CDR1 and CDR2 are MNHEY and SVGAGI. CDR3 length equals 13 residues. V shed 3 bases and J shed 3 bases, with 9 bases lying between them. The CDR3 DNA sequence: TGTGCCAGCAGTTATGACAGGAACTACGAGCAGTACTTC. Protein sequence: CASSYDRNYEQYF.

The chain joins TRBV29-1 to TRBJ1-5; 9 bases map to TRBD1. With V trimmed by 6 bases and J by 7 bases, 4 bases remained unmatched. This CDR3 is 12 amino acids long. From germline, CDR1 is SQVTM and CDR2 ANQGSEA. Here the CDR3 reads CSVGQGRQPQHF. The CDR3 bases are TGCAGCGTGGGACAGGGAAGGCAGCCCCAGCATTTT.

There are many counts of this clonotype. The chain recombines TRBV6-5 with TRBJ2-7; 15 positions match TRBD2. Looked up from germline, CDR1 is MNHEY and CDR2 is SVGAGI. The V and J ends lost 4 bases and 5 bases, in that order; junction bases with no gene match: 9. The length of the CDR3 is 17 residues. The CDR3 bases are TGTGCCAGCAGTTCCGGACTAGCGGGAGGGAATTTCAACGAGCAGTACTTC. Protein: CASSSGLAGGNFNEQYF.

In its sample, this clonotype was seen many times. This chain joins TRBV7-2 and TRBJ2-7; 7 bases fit TRBD1. V dropped 7 bases and J dropped 0; count of bases not matched to a gene: 9. Germline V gene data show CDR1 as SGHTA and CDR2 as FQGNSA. The CDR3 runs to 15 residues. The CDR3 coding sequence is TGTGCCAGCACCGTATACCGGGACAGCTCCTACGAGCAGTACTTC. Its protein product is CASTVYRDSSYEQYF.

In the case of this clonotype: One base away lies a much larger clone, so this may be a sequencing read error. The rearrangement links TRBV5-5 to TRBJ2-7; D is unresolved. The CDR3 is 16 residues long. Germline V gene data show CDR1 as SGHKS and CDR2 as YYEKEE (reference sequence). CDR3 nucleotides: TGTGCCAGCAGCTTGGTGAGTGGTCAGAGGATGTACGAGCAGCACTTC. This gives the protein CASSLVSGQRMYEQHF.

The CDR3 region is CSGDRGVRGEQFF. As DNA, the CDR3 is TGCAGCGGGGACAGGGGGGTGAGGGGGGAGCAGTTCTTC. V is TRBV29-1 and J is TRBJ2-1; 11 bases are a match to TRBD1. Germline trimming cut 7 bases from V and 10 bases from J; bases unmatched to any gene: 9. Germline V gene lookup returns CDR1 SQVTM and CDR2 ANQGSEA. The CDR3 has 13 residues.

V usage is TRBV4-1 and J usage is TRBJ1-5; D remains unclear. CDR1 and CDR2 (germline): MGHRA, YSYEKL. V lost 0 bases, J lost 9 bases, and 12 bases lay in between. The CDR3 has 14 residues. Written as DNA, the CDR3 is TGCGCCAGCAGCCAAGATATGGGCATGGGGCCCCAGCATTTT. Its protein product is CASSQDMGMGPQHF.

V usage is TRBV7-9 and J usage is TRBJ1-5; 7 nucleotides align to TRBD1. The V gene's germline CDR1 is SEHNR and CDR2 FQNEAQ (reference sequence). The junction had 3 bases not matched to a gene; V was cut back by 4 bases and J by 6 bases. This CDR3 spans 13 amino acids. The CDR3 DNA reads TGTGCCAGCAGCTGGGACAGACGTCAGCCCCAGCATTTT. The encoded protein is CASSWDRRQPQHF.

The rearrangement links TRBV7-9 to TRBJ1-2; D uncertain. The germline gives CDR1 SEHNR, CDR2 FQNEAQ (reference sequence). This CDR3 is built from 14 residues. V lost 2 bases and J 2 bases, leaving 9 bases between the germline ends. The DNA for the CDR3 is TGTGCCAGCAGCTTATTGGGCAGAAACTATGGCTACACCTTC. Translating it yields CASSLLGRNYGYTF.

This clonotype was recorded a few times. Since a much larger clone is just one base distant, this may be a read error. The rearrangement uses TRBV9 and TRBJ2-2; D is perhaps TRBD2 (5 bases). The V end was cut by 3 bases, the J end by 1 base, with 7 bases between. Germline V gene lookup returns CDR1 SGDLS and CDR2 YYNGEE. The CDR3 is made up of 14 amino acids. The CDR3 sequence is CASSASLNTGELFF. The DNA of the CDR3 is TGTGCCAGCAGCGCTAGCTTGAACACCGGGGAGCTGTTTTTT.

The V and J genes are TRBV5-5 and TRBJ2-7, with 10 nucleotides matching TRBD1. V lost 2 bases to trimming and J lost 6 bases; unmatched junction nucleotides: 5. Per germline, CDR1 SGHKS and CDR2 YYEKEE (reference sequence). The CDR3 is 14 amino acids. CDR3 sequence (DNA): TGTGCCAGCAGCTTACGACAGGGGGCAAGCGAGCAGTACTTC. Translated: CASSLRQGASEQYF.

This sequence joins TRBV24-1 and TRBJ1-1; D is unclear. CDR1 and CDR2 from the germline V gene are KGHDR and SFDVKD. Trimming left V 7 bases short and J 1 base short, with 9 bases between. This CDR3 contains 13 residues. In DNA, the CDR3 is TGTGCCACCAGGGCTCACGCGAACACTGAAGCTTTCTTT. Translation: CATRAHANTEAFF.

By proportion, this clonotype is medium-sized. The chain employs TRBV20-1 and TRBJ1-2, with TRBD1 as a possible D gene (6 bases). Per the germline V gene, CDR1 is DFQATT and CDR2 is SNEGSKA (reference sequence). V dropped 6 bases and J dropped 8 bases, with 16 bases sitting between them. The CDR3 is 12 amino acids. The CDR3 DNA follows: TGCAGTGCGGATAGGACAGCAAACGGCTACACCTTC. Translation gives CSADRTANGYTF.

This clonotype was recorded many times. This sequence joins TRBV24-1 and TRBJ2-7; D possibly corresponds to TRBD1 (6 bases). The CDR3 contains 16 residues. CDR1 and CDR2 from the germline V gene are KGHDR and SFDVKD. The ends were cut back, 2 bases at V and 2 bases at J, with 15 bases in the middle. CDR3 residues: CATSDSGQLRPYEQYF. The CDR3 DNA is TGTGCCACCAGTGATTCCGGACAGCTTAGGCCCTACGAGCAGTACTTC.

The chain couples TRBV7-2 to TRBJ2-2; possibly TRBD1 or TRBD2 for D (5 bases each). V was pared by 2 bases and J by 4 bases, with 11 bases between. CDR1 and CDR2 from the germline V gene are SGHTA and FQGNSA. This CDR3 is built from 15 residues. In nucleotides, the CDR3 is TGTGCCAGCAGCTTATTGGGGACGACCACCGGGGAGCTGTTTTTT. It translates to CASSLLGTTTGELFF. Full variable domain (remainder filled in from reference TRBV7-2 and TRBJ2-2): GAGVSQSPSNKVTEKGKDVELRCDPISGHTALYWYRQSLGQGLEFLIYFQGNSAPDKSGLPSDRFSAERTGGSVSTLTIQRTQQEDSAVYLCASSLLGTTTGELFFGEGSRLTVL.

The rearrangement joins TRBV29-1 to TRBJ2-7; D is unclear. CDR1 and CDR2 from the germline V gene are SQVTM and ANQGSEA. V gave up 4 bases and J gave up 7 bases, with 14 bases separating them. The CDR3 contains 12 residues. The DNA for the CDR3 is TGCAGCGTTGTAGTCCGGGTGCATGAGCAGTACTTC. Translating gives CSVVVRVHEQYF.

The sample holds many counts of this clonotype. The genes are TRBV5-1 and TRBJ2-5, with 9 bases that match TRBD1. The germline gives CDR1 SGHRS, CDR2 YFSETQ. This CDR3 spans 14 amino acids. V dropped 8 bases and J dropped 2; count of bases not matched to a gene: 7. The chain's CDR3 is CASRTGASQETQYF. Written as DNA, the CDR3 is TGCGCCAGTCGGACAGGGGCTTCACAAGAGACCCAGTACTTC.